This T cell receptor beta chain was identified in a study of beta chain features in type 1 diabetes. CDR1 SGHTA and CDR2 FQGNSA come from the germline V gene. This CDR3 spans 16 amino acids. Trimming at V came to 0 bases and at J to 7 bases, leaving 8 bases not matched to a gene. cDNA synthesis used the whole RNA isolate, giving expressed TCRB sequences. Libraries were prepared by immunoSEQ multiplex PCR; TCRdb keeps only in-frame clonotypes and omits some of them. The data show roughly 250,000 clones, 9.6% seen once. General study points: A moderate, significant TCRB CDR3 shortening appeared in type 1 diabetes across four CD4+ subsets. It was not settled here whether HLA type affects TCRB rearrangement. Patients showed naive, central memory and Treg TCRB repertoires that appeared more similar than those of healthy donors.

Purity exceeded 98% in all sorted populations. This clone was counted between two and nine times. Its antigen is not known. The sequencing input was naive CD4+ T cells from blood. This sequence was found in a woman younger than 35 in good health. This chain joins TRBV7-2 and TRBJ2-1; 8 bases line up with TRBD2. The CDR3 sequence: CASSLAGTSKGNEQFF. The CDR3 DNA sequence: TGTGCCAGCAGCTTAGCGGGGACTAGTAAGGGTAATGAGCAGTTCTTC.